This T cell receptor beta chain was identified during a study of cytomegalovirus exposure and HLA in healthy donors. PCR amplification relied on 60 Vbeta primers (plus 13 Jbeta primers). Libraries were prepared by immunoSEQ multiplex PCR; TCRdb keeps only in-frame clonotypes and omits some of them. Among 160,000 or so clones listed, roughly 84% were seen once. The V segment lost 10 bases and the J segment 7 bases; nucleotides outside the gene matches: 17. The CDR3 has 17 residues. Germline V lookup: CDR1 SGHVS, CDR2 FQNEAQ. The sequencing sample was made of PBMCs. The receptor's source is a man aged 25 to 45 in good health and CMV-seronegative. This chain links TRBV7-8 with TRBJ2-2; 11 bases match TRBD2. CDR3 sequence reads: CATTPRVTSGTVGELFF. CDR3 nucleotide sequence: TGTGCCACCACCCCCCGTGTGACTAGCGGGACCGTCGGGGAGCTGTTTTTT.